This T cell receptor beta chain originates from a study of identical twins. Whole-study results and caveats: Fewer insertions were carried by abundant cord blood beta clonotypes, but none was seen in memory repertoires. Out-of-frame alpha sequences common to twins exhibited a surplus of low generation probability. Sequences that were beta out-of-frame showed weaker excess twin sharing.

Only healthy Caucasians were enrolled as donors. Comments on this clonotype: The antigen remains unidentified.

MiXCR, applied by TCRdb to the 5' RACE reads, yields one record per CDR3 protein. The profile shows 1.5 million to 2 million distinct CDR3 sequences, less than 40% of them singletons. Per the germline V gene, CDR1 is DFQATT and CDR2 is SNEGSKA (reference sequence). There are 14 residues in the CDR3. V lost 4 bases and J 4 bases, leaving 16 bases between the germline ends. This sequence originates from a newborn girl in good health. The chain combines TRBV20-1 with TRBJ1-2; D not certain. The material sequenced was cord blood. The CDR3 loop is CSAKRTPHSYGYTF. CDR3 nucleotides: TGCAGTGCTAAGAGGACGCCTCATAGCTATGGCTACACCTTC.